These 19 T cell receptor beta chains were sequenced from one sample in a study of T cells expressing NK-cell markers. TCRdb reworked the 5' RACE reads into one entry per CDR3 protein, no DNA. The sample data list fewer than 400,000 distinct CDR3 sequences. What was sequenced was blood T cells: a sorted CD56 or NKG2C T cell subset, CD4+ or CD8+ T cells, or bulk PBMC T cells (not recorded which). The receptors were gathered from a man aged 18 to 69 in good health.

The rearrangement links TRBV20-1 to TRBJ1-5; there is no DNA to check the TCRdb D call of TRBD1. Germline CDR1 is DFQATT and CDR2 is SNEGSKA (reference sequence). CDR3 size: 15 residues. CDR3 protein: CSASPEGGIRQPQHF.

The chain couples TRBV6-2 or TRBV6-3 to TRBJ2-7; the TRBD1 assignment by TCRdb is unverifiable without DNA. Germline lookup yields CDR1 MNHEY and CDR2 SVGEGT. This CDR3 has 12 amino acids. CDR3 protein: CASSSTGVRQYF.

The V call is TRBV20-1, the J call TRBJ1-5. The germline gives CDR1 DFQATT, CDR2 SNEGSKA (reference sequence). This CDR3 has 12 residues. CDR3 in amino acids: CSAWVRDQPQHF.

CDR3 in amino acids: CAGRQYNQPQHF. The chain is built from TRBV5-1 and TRBJ1-5; TCRdb proposes TRBD1, but this gene call is untestable without DNA. CDR1 is SGHRS, CDR2 YFSETQ, per germline. This CDR3 region has 12 residues.

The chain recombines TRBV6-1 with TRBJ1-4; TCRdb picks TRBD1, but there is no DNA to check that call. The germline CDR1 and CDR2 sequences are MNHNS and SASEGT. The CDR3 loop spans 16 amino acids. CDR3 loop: CASGGRRGGKNEKLFF.

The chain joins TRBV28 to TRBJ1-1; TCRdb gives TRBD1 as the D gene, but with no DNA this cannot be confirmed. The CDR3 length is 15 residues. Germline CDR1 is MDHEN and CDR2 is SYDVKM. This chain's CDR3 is CASSFGNRVNTEAFF.

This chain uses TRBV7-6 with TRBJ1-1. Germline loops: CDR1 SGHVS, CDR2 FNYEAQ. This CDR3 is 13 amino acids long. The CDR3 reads CASSADSNTEAFF.

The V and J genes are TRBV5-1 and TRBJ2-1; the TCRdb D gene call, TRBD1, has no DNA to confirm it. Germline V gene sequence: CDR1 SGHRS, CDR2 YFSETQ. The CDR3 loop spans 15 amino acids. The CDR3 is CASSLTTVSYNEQFF.

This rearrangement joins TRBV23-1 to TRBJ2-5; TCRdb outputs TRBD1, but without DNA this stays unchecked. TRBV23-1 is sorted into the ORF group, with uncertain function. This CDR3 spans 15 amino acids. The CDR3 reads CASNDRDRGRETQYF.

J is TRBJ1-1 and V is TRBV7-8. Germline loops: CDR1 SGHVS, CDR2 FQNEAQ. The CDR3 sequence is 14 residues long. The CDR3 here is CASSSTYWNTEAFF.

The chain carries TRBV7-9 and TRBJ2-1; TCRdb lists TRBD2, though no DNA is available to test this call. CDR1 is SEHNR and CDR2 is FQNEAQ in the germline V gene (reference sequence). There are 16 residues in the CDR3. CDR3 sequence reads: CASSSIAGGPGNEQFF.

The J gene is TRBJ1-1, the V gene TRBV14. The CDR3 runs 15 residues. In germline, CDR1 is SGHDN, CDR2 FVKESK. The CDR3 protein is CASSQEWTYGVEAFF. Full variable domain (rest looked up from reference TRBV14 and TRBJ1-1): EAGVTQFPSHSVIEKGQTVTLRCDPISGHDNLYWYRRVMGKEIKFLLHFVKESKQDESGMPNNRFLAERTGGTYSTLKVQPAELEDSGVYFCASSQEWTYGVEAFFGQGTRLTVV.

The CDR3 region is CASSFLFDGLNSPLHF. V is TRBV7-9 and J is TRBJ1-6. The germline V gene encodes CDR1 SEHNR and CDR2 FQNEAQ (reference sequence). This CDR3 spans 16 amino acids.

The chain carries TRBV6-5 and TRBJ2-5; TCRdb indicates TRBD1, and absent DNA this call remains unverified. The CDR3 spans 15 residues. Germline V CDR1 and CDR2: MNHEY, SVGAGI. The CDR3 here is CASSFPQGARETQYF.

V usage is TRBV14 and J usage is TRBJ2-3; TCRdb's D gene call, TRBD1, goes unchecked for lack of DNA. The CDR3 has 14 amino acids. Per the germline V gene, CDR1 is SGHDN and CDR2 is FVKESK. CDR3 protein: CASSQQTGGSTQYF.

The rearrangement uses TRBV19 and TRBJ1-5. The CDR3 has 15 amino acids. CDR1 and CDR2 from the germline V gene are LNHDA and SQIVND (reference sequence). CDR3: CASSIRKNSNQPQHF.

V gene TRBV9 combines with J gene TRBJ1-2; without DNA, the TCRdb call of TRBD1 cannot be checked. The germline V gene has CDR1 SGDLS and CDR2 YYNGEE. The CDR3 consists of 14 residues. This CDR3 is CASSGRTGNYGYTF. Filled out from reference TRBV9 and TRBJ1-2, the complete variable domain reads DSGVTQTPKHLITATGQRVTLRCSPRSGDLSVYWYQQSLDQGLQFLIQYYNGEERAKGNILERFSAQQFPDLHSELNLSSLELGDSALYFCASSGRTGNYGYTFGSGTRLTVV.

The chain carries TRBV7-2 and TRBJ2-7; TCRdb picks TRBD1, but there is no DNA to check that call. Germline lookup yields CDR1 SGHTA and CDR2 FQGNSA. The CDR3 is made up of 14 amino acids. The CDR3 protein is CASQRRGRTYEQYF.

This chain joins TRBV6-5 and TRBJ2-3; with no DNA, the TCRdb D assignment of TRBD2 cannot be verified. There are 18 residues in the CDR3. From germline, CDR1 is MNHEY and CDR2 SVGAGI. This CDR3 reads CASSYSKASGGPTDTQYF.